One and the same sample provided the 25 T cell receptor beta chains below, sequenced in a study of blood T cells in healthy people across ages. With a J-beta primer mix and a sample-barcoded 5' primer, a second PCR ran 7 to 11 cycles. From the 5' RACE reads, TCRdb called clonotypes with MiXCR, one entry per CDR3 protein. The sample shows about a million distinct CDR3 sequences, around 46% of them seen only once. The sample taken for sequencing was blood. The source is a man aged 30 to 45 in good health.

This rearrangement joins TRBV3-1 to TRBJ1-5; D is perhaps TRBD1 (5 bases). V lost 5 bases to trimming and J lost 4 bases, with 12 bases between them. The CDR3 is 14 residues long. Germline CDR1 LGHDT, CDR2 YNNKEL (reference sequence). The CDR3 region is CASSNQGGNQPQHF. CDR3 bases: TGTGCCAGCAGCAACCAGGGAGGAAATCAGCCCCAGCATTTT.

The chain couples TRBV14 to TRBJ2-7, with 7 bases fitting TRBD1. In germline, CDR1 is SGHDN, CDR2 FVKESK. J was trimmed by 3 bases and V by 4 bases; bases with no gene match: 6. This CDR3 is 14 amino acids long. The DNA of the CDR3 is TGTGCCAGCAGCCCAGACAGGGATCACTACGAGCAGTACTTC. Encoded protein: CASSPDRDHYEQYF.

The V gene is TRBV9, the J gene TRBJ2-3, with 7 bases matching TRBD1. Losses at the gene ends were 3 bases for V and 0 bases for J; bases not matched to a gene: 7. The germline gives CDR1 SGDLS, CDR2 YYNGEE. The CDR3 runs to 16 residues. The CDR3 DNA follows: TGTGCCAGCAGCGCGACAGGACAGGCTAGCACAGATACGCAGTATTTT. Translating gives CASSATGQASTDTQYF.

This clonotype has only one observation. The V call is TRBV2, the J call TRBJ1-6; 8 nucleotides align to TRBD1. The CDR3 runs 16 residues. CDR1 is SNHLY and CDR2 is FYNNEI in the germline V gene. The J segment lost 0 bases and the V segment lost 5 bases, leaving 3 bases of the junction unmatched. The CDR3 nucleotides are TGTGCCAGCAGTAACACAGGGGGCTCCTATAATTCACCCCTCCACTTT. Its protein is CASSNTGGSYNSPLHF.

A single count supports this clonotype. The chain couples TRBV5-1 to TRBJ2-7; 7 bases match TRBD2. The J call is in doubt because the DNA end fits TRBJ2-5 better. The CDR3 totals 16 residues. Germline V CDR1 and CDR2: SGHRS, YFSETQ. The CDR3 here is CASSLNQGTTGETQYF. CDR3 DNA sequence: TGCGCCAGCAGCTTAAACCAAGGGACTACCGGGGAGACCCAGTACTTC.

The chain recombines TRBV20-1 with TRBJ1-6, with TRBD1 identical over 7 bases. Germline-derived CDR1 and CDR2 are DFQATT and SNEGSKA (reference sequence). V lost 3 bases to trimming and J lost 2 bases; unmatched junction nucleotides: 7. CDR3 length: 16 residues. The CDR3: CSARGGGGPYNSPLHF. The CDR3 DNA reads as TGCAGTGCTAGGGGGGGAGGGGGCCCCTATAATTCACCCCTCCACTTT.

The CDR3 protein is CASSLHDGQGREQYF. CDR3 nucleotide sequence: TGCGCCAGCAGCTTGCATGATGGACAGGGAAGAGAGCAGTACTTC. The chain joins TRBV5-1 to TRBJ2-7; 8 bases match TRBD1. The CDR3 runs 15 residues. After removal of 1 base from V and 7 bases from J, the junction contained 10 bases not matched to a gene. The germline CDR1 and CDR2 sequences are SGHRS and YFSETQ.

This clonotype has only a few counts. The J gene is TRBJ2-3, the V gene TRBV28, with unresolved D. The CDR3 is 13 amino acids. V was shortened by 5 bases and J by 2 bases, with 8 bases between the two germline ends. In germline, CDR1 is MDHEN, CDR2 SYDVKM. The CDR3 protein is CASSGSPTDTQYF. CDR3 sequence (DNA): TGTGCCAGCAGTGGTTCCCCCACAGATACGCAGTATTTT.

The rearrangement joins TRBV3-1 to TRBJ2-5; tentative D call: TRBD1 (6 bases). The end of the DNA is better explained by TRBJ2-7, so the J call may be wrong. The CDR3 is 13 residues long. Germline-derived CDR1 and CDR2 are LGHDT and YNNKEL (reference sequence). The CDR3 loop is CASSQWTDYEQYF. CDR3 coding DNA: TGTGCCAGCAGCCAATGGACAGACTACGAGCAGTACTTC.

V and J are TRBV21-1 and TRBJ2-3. TRBV21-1 is reported as a pseudogene. The CDR3 runs 15 residues. CDR3 DNA: TGTGCCAGCACCCCAGACAAACAGAGCACAGATACGCAGTATTTT. This sequence encodes CASTPDKQSTDTQYF.

The chain employs TRBV9 and TRBJ1-2; 8 positions match TRBD1. In germline, CDR1 is SGDLS, CDR2 YYNGEE. There are 14 residues in the CDR3. The junction had 5 bases not matched to a gene; V was cut back by 4 bases and J by 3 bases. CDR3 loop: CASSIGTGDYGYTF. As DNA, the CDR3 is TGTGCCAGCAGCATCGGGACAGGCGACTATGGCTACACCTTC.

J is TRBJ1-5 and V is TRBV2; tentatively, D is TRBD1 (5 bases). This CDR3 spans 14 amino acids. In germline, CDR1 is SNHLY, CDR2 FYNNEI. Trimming took 5 bases from V and 5 from J, leaving 13 bases between them. In DNA, the CDR3 is TGTGCCAGCAGTTACCAGGGAGGTGATCAGCCCCAGCATTTT. It translates to CASSYQGGDQPQHF.

V usage is TRBV4-1 and J usage is TRBJ2-1; tentatively, D is TRBD1 (6 bases). The end of the DNA aligns better with TRBJ2-7, so the J call may be wrong. This CDR3 spans 18 amino acids. In germline, CDR1 is MGHRA, CDR2 YSYEKL. CDR3 amino acids: CASSQDPGAPSSYNEQYF. The CDR3 DNA reads TGCGCCAGCAGCCAAGATCCAGGGGCTCCGAGCTCCTACAATGAGCAGTACTTC.

This clonotype was counted a few times. This chain links TRBV12-3 or TRBV12-4 with TRBJ2-7, with TRBD1 matching 8 bases. The J segment lost 4 bases and the V segment lost 6 bases, leaving 5 bases of the junction unmatched. The CDR3 has 13 residues. CDR3 sequence (DNA): TGTGCCAGCAGGTCAGGGGGCACGTACGAGCAGTACTTC. Protein product: CASRSGGTYEQYF.

This chain connects TRBV28 to TRBJ1-6; D possibly corresponds to TRBD1 (6 bases). V was clipped by 7 bases and J by 10 bases, with 17 bases between them. Germline values: CDR1 MDHEN, CDR2 SYDVKM. The CDR3 extends over 14 amino acids. CDR3 coding DNA: TGTGCCAGCATCATAACCGGGGGCGGATCACCCCTCCACTTT. This sequence encodes CASIITGGGSPLHF.

This chain connects TRBV13 to TRBJ2-7; D is perhaps TRBD1 (6 bases). The CDR3 is 16 amino acids. Germline V lookup: CDR1 PRHDT, CDR2 FYEKMQ (reference sequence). The V end lost 5 bases, the J end lost 3 bases, and 20 bases lay between the germline ends. This chain's CDR3 is CASSRSYGQGFYEQYF. DNA for the CDR3: TGTGCCAGCAGCCGATCATACGGGCAGGGGTTCTACGAGCAGTACTTC.

This clonotype was picked up a small number of times. This chain connects TRBV20-1 to TRBJ2-7, with D perhaps TRBD2 (7 bases). TRBJ2-5 explains the end of the DNA better; the J call may be wrong. The CDR3 has 14 residues. From germline, CDR1 is DFQATT and CDR2 SNEGSKA (reference sequence). CDR3 sequence reads: CSVGGAGSPETQYF. Written as DNA, the CDR3 is TGCAGTGTAGGGGGAGCGGGGAGTCCGGAGACCCAGTACTTC.

This clonotype appeared a few times. The rearrangement joins TRBV4-1 to TRBJ1-6; no reliable D call. Germline values: CDR1 MGHRA, CDR2 YSYEKL. The CDR3 is 18 residues long. V was cut by 0 bases and J by 0 bases, with 12 bases left in between. CDR3 in DNA: TGCGCCAGCAGCCAAGATGGCAGGCCTACCTCCTATAATTCACCCCTCCACTTT. Protein product: CASSQDGRPTSYNSPLHF.

The chain's CDR3 is CASSLSRGRGTEAFF. The CDR3 DNA reads as TGTGCCAGCAGTTTATCGAGAGGTCGGGGCACTGAAGCTTTCTTT. The rearrangement uses TRBV27 and TRBJ1-1; D gene ambiguous. The CDR3 loop spans 15 amino acids. The germline CDR1 and CDR2 sequences are MNHEY and SMNVEV (reference sequence). Trimming cost V 0 bases and J 4 bases, with 12 bases left between them.

At least ten counts were recorded for this clonotype. V gene TRBV7-2 combines with J gene TRBJ1-5; D uncertain. The ends were cut back, 5 bases at V and 1 base at J, with 12 bases in the middle. Germline CDR1 SGHTA, CDR2 FQGNSA. CDR3 length: 15 amino acids. CDR3 amino acids: CASSPRGGSNQPQHF. The CDR3 bases are TGTGCCAGCAGCCCCCGAGGAGGGAGCAATCAGCCCCAGCATTTT.

The CDR3 is CSARDGRDNNEQFF. The DNA of the CDR3 is TGCAGTGCTAGAGATGGGCGGGATAACAATGAGCAGTTCTTC. The chain recombines TRBV20-1 with TRBJ2-1; TRBD2 might be the D (6 bases). The V gene lost 0 bases and the J gene lost 5 bases, with 11 bases spanning the gap. The CDR3 spans 14 residues. Germline-derived CDR1 and CDR2 are DFQATT and SNEGSKA (reference sequence).

The chain employs TRBV7-9 and TRBJ1-4, with unresolved D. Germline-derived CDR1 and CDR2 are SEHNR and FQNEAQ (reference sequence). This CDR3 contains 15 residues. Deletions cut 5 bases from V and 6 bases from J, with 16 bases between. The CDR3, as DNA: TGTGCCAGCAGCCCACCCCGAGAATGGGATGAAAAACTGTTTTTT. Translation gives CASSPPREWDEKLFF. Complete variable domain (other parts from reference TRBV7-9 and TRBJ1-4): DTGVSQNPRHKITKRGQNVTFRCDPISEHNRLYWYRQTLGQGPEFLTYFQNEAQLEKSRLLSDRFSAERPKGSFSTLEIQRTEQGDSAMYLCASSPPREWDEKLFFGSGTQLSVL.

The CDR3 loop is CASSLGGFLYTDTQYF. The CDR3 DNA reads TGTGCCAGCAGCTTAGGGGGCTTTCTATACACAGATACGCAGTATTTT. The chain couples TRBV7-2 to TRBJ2-3; TRBD1 is a possible D gene (5 bases). Germline CDR1 SGHTA, CDR2 FQGNSA. Trimming cost V 1 base and J 2 bases, with 13 bases left between them. The CDR3 spans 16 residues.

CDR3 residues: CASSRLEGGGEAFF. For the CDR3, the DNA is TGCGCCAGCAGCCGCCTCGAGGGCGGTGGTGAAGCTTTCTTT. The chain couples TRBV4-1 to TRBJ1-1; no definite D call. Germline V gene lookup returns CDR1 MGHRA and CDR2 YSYEKL. The CDR3 runs 14 residues. Trimming shortened V by 4 bases and J by 7 bases, and 16 bases separated the two germline ends.

With respect to this clonotype: One end of the junction varies from germline; a read error may be responsible. The chain couples TRBV5-1 to TRBJ2-3, with a possible D match to TRBD2 (6 bases). The CDR3 consists of 14 residues. Germline V CDR1 and CDR2: SGHRS, YFSETQ. CDR3 DNA: TGTGCCAGCAGCCGGGACTCCCTCACAGATACGCAGTATTTT. This encodes CASSRDSLTDTQYF.